The present entry profiles one T cell receptor beta chain with its context. This CDR3 has 15 amino acids. This specimen comes from a study of blood T cell repertoires in COVID-19. Whole-study context: Spain, Italy and the United States supplied samples that represented acute and convalescent COVID-19. In each case, the material was cDNA or gDNA derived from T cells, B-cell-depleted T cells, or PBMCs.

Authors' processing steps: Amplification from reference gene primers served as the basis for estimated nucleated cell counts. Sequencing was performed with immunoSEQ multiplex PCR; in TCRdb, only in-frame clones are kept and a portion is missing. Clone size and V and J calls were adopted from that table, with D and trimming inferred from the DNA. The data contain under 85,000 clones, roughly 78% of them singletons. The source material was peripheral blood. The chain joins TRBV21-1 to TRBJ2-7; TRBD1 reflects the table's D call only, with no check against the DNA. TRBV21-1 is a listed pseudogene. The TCR comes from a human donor in a cohort sampled during active COVID-19. The chain's CDR3 is CASMQPGHGYNEQYF. CDR3 nucleotides: TGTGCCAGCATGCAACCGGGACACGGATATAACGAGCAGTACTTC.